This T cell receptor (beta chain) was identified during a study of PD-1 blockade in classical Hodgkin lymphoma (dated by TCRdb to about 2020). About the study as a whole: A peripheral blood immune signature of response to PD-1 blockade in classical Hodgkin lymphoma was defined using TCR beta sequencing and CyTOF.

Read against the paper, the sample's time point label means: newly diagnosed, previously untreated cHL patient sample. CD4+ T cells were purified from thawed PBMCs by magnetic negative selection with a Miltenyi CD4+ T cell isolation kit. PBMCs from patients with newly diagnosed, previously untreated classical Hodgkin lymphoma were sequenced as a comparison group for the relapsed/refractory trial patients. Peripheral blood was collected in 8 mL Vacutainer Cell Preparation Tubes, from which PBMCs were isolated by centrifugation and then cryopreserved. Purified CD4+ and CD8+ fractions were prepared only for cases with an additional available PBMC sample. Magnetically labelled cells were removed on LS columns in a quadroMACS separator, and the flow-through was retained as the purified fraction. Points on this clone: Its target antigen remains unknown. Base quality data are lacking; no much larger clone is found one base away.

Genomic DNA was extracted with the Qiagen DNeasy kit from unsorted PBMCs and from negatively selected CD4+ and CD8+ fractions. Amplification of TCR beta CDR3 regions was done by immunoSEQ multiplex PCR with primers that anneal to V and J segments. Amplification bias was minimized using a synthetic immune receptor repertoire, and residual bias was removed computationally after sequencing. The paper's data handling went like this. Repertoire diversity was quantified as the Shannon entropy index using custom Python scripts. Unsorted, CD4+ and CD8+ repertoires were examined separately, except in combined analyses, for which CD4+ and CD8+ sequences were merged in silico. Held by TCRdb, this immuneACCESS table contains in-frame sequences only and omits some clones. Under half of the omission traces to an unresolved V gene where checked; the cause of the rest is unknown. V and J calls plus clone size are reproduced from that table; the DNA served to infer D and trimming. Counted in this sample were tens of thousands of clones; around 90% of them appeared once. In total, the top ten clones hold about 0.33% of the sample.

The CDR3 holds 14 amino acids from the cysteine to the phenylalanine. The only DNA kept is the CDR3, 42 bases in frame from the first base. CDR1 and CDR2 (MDHEN, SYDVKM) derive from the germline V gene. Clipping removes 10 bases from V and 2 bases from J, with 7 as the unmatched junction base count. What the research found in general, with its limitations: The study covered only a single clinical trial cohort, and the causes of the repertoire differences, possibly disease activity or prior therapy, were still not defined. Newly diagnosed patients were reported to have lower baseline TCR diversity than healthy donors, and relapsed/refractory patients were reported to have lower baseline TCR diversity still.

Sequenced material: CD4+ T cells from blood. The clonotype comes from a human donor with classical Hodgkin lymphoma. Recombination connected TRBV28 to TRBJ1-4, with 7 junctional bases fitting TRBD1. The DNA sequence is as follows: TGTGCCACTAAACAGGGGAGGACTAATGAAAAACTGTTTTTT. It translates to CATKQGRTNEKLFF.